Reported below is one T cell receptor beta chain. Its antigen is not identified. This CDR3 is 15 amino acids long. The junction had 12 bases not matched to a gene; V was cut back by 3 bases and J by 10 bases. Germline lookup yields CDR1 MGHDK and CDR2 SYGVNS. The data were obtained in a study of shared clonotypes between healthy human individuals. Study conclusions and caveats: It was observed that 5% to 6.5% of naive CD4 clonotypes were shared across several donors. Apart from blood, nothing was sampled; tissue repertoires likely differ.

Using immunoSEQ multiplex PCR, the repertoire was profiled, and TCRdb retains in-frame clones only, with some absent. Of about 1.5 million clones listed, 95% to 99% are singletons. The gene calls are TRBV25-1 and TRBJ2-1, with 7 bases identical to TRBD2. This receptor was taken from a man aged 25-40 years in good health. The sample was naive CD4+ T cells sorted from blood. Indicated subset: CD45RA+ positively selected. The chain's CDR3 is CASSDPGLAVREQFF. The CDR3 bases are TGTGCCAGCAGTGACCCAGGTCTAGCGGTAAGGGAGCAGTTCTTC. Combining the CDR3 with reference TRBV25-1 and TRBJ2-1 gives the whole variable domain EADIYQTPRYLVIGTGKKITLECSQTMGHDKMYWYQQDPGMELHLIHYSYGVNSTEKGDLSSESTVSRIRTEHFPLTLESARPSHTSQYLCASSDPGLAVREQFFGPGTRLTVL.